The entry below describes one TCR beta chain. What it recognizes is unknown. Its ends do not fully match the called genes, so a read error is possible. This CDR3 comprises 12 residues. CDR1 and CDR2 (germline): DFQATT, SNEGSKA (reference sequence). The data are from a study of identical twins. Each CDR3 protein gets one entry after TCRdb re-called the 5' RACE reads with MiXCR. The data hold around 1.7 million distinct CDR3 sequences, with around 29% observed a single time. Study findings and constraints: It was out-of-frame TCR alpha sharing in monozygotic twins that models underestimated.

The sequenced material came from cord blood. The origin of this receptor is a newborn girl in good health. V and J are TRBV20-1 and TRBJ2-1; D is uncertain. The CDR3 loop reads CSATSSNNEQFF. CDR3 sequence (DNA): TGCAGTGCGACTTCCTCCAACAATGAGCAGTTCTTC.